This T cell receptor (beta chain) was identified during a study of cytomegalovirus exposure and HLA in healthy donors. Turning to the study itself: An earlier analysis found under 130 million unique TCR beta sequences from around 180 million T cells.

13 Jbeta primers and 60 Vbeta primers were used for the PCR. Method: immunoSEQ multiplex PCR; TCRdb's copy keeps in-frame clones and lacks some. The sample contains 150,000 to 200,000 clones, roughly two thirds of which appear only once. Per the germline V gene, CDR1 is LGHNA and CDR2 is YNFKEQ. J was trimmed by 0 bases and V by 4 bases; bases with no gene match: 13. The CDR3 contains 20 residues. The receptor was isolated from a woman in her twenties or thirties in good health and CMV-seronegative. Sample: PBMCs. The chain carries TRBV4-2 and TRBJ2-1; TRBD2 matches at 12 bases. CDR3 nucleotide sequence: TGTGCCAGCAGCCGAGGCGCCGGGACTAGCGGGTACAGCTCCTACAATGAGCAGTTCTTC. This translates into CASSRGAGTSGYSSYNEQFF.